The clone carrying this TCR beta chain was counted at least ten times. Its matching antigen is unknown. One entry per CDR3 protein, called by TCRdb with MiXCR from the reads. The sample holds more than 110,000 distinct CDR3 sequences, 30% to 40% seen once. The sample belongs to a study of T cell repertoires in cytomegalovirus infection. Trimming cost V 7 bases and J 1 base, with 10 bases left between them. The germline V gene encodes CDR1 SNHLY and CDR2 FYNNEI. The CDR3 is made up of 13 amino acids. The specimen comprised CD8+ T cells from cultured PBMCs, sampled from culture after CMV antigen stimulation. The origin of this receptor is a human donor in good health (CMV status not recorded). Some clones in this sample may be carry-over from other donors' samples. This rearrangement joins TRBV2 to TRBJ1-2; tentatively, D is TRBD1 (6 bases). The CDR3 spells CASNSGVNYGYTF. Here the CDR3 DNA reads TGTGCCAGCAACTCAGGGGTTAACTATGGCTACACCTTC.